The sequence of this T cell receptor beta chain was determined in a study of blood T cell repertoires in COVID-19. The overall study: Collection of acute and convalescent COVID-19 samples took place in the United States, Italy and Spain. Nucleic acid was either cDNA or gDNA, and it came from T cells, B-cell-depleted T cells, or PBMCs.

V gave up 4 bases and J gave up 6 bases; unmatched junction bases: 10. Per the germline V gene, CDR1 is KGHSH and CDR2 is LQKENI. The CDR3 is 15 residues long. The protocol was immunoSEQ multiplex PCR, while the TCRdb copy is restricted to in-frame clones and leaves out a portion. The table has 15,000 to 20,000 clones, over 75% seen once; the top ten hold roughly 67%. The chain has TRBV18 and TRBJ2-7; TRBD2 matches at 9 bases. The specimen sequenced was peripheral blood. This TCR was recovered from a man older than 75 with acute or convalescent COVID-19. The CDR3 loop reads CASSLSSGGVGEQYF. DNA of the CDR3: TGTGCCAGCTCACTCAGTAGCGGGGGAGTCGGCGAGCAGTACTTC.